A single sample is the source of the 7 T cell receptor beta chains below, sequenced in a study of glioma-infiltrating T cells. Using RNA template, CDR3s of TCR alpha and beta were amplified with iRepertoire arm-PCR. TCRdb recomputed calls from the multiplex PCR reads with MiXCR, one row per CDR3 protein. The table includes 45,000 or so distinct CDR3 sequences, approximately 20% detected once. Source material: glioma tissue, nonneoplastic brain tissue, or PBMCs (not recorded which). Source of these receptors: a human donor with low-grade glioma or glioblastoma, undergoing nonglioma brain surgery, or in good health (not recorded which).

This clonotype was seen only a few times. The V and J genes are TRBV12-3 or TRBV12-4 and TRBJ1-6; the D is unclear. Trimming cost V 4 bases and J 9 bases, with 4 bases left between them. The CDR3 length is 11 residues. The CDR3 loop reads CASSYGSPLHF. CDR3 bases: TGTGCCAGCAGTTACGGTTCACCCCTCCACTTT.

Many counts were recorded for this clonotype. In DNA form, the CDR3 reads TGTGCCAGCAGCTTATCGACAAGTTATAATTCACCCCTCCACTTT. Amino acid sequence: CASSLSTSYNSPLHF. The chain carries TRBV7-9 and TRBJ1-6; D remains ambiguous. From germline, CDR1 is SEHNR and CDR2 FQNEAQ (reference sequence). This CDR3 is built from 15 residues. Trimming took 2 bases from V and 4 from J, leaving 9 bases between them. Drawing the rest from reference TRBV7-9 and TRBJ1-6, the complete variable domain is DTGVSQNPRHKITKRGQNVTFRCDPISEHNRLYWYRQTLGQGPEFLTYFQNEAQLEKSRLLSDRFSAERPKGSFSTLEIQRTEQGDSAMYLCASSLSTSYNSPLHFGNGTRLTVT.

This clonotype was observed many times. The chain carries TRBV28 and TRBJ1-1, with D possibly TRBD1 on 6 matching bases. Per the germline V gene, CDR1 is MDHEN and CDR2 is SYDVKM. The CDR3 spans 15 residues. The ends were cut back, 4 bases at V and 1 base at J, with 13 bases in the middle. This CDR3 reads CASSSPTGGNTEAFF. The CDR3 region has the DNA TGTGCCAGCAGTTCCCCGACAGGCGGGAACACTGAAGCTTTCTTT.

This clonotype was seen a handful of times. V usage is TRBV29-1 and J usage is TRBJ1-5, with 9 positions matching TRBD1. Trimming took 6 bases from V and 4 from J; bases not matched to a gene: 4. Germline V gene lookup returns CDR1 SQVTM and CDR2 ANQGSEA. The CDR3 has 13 amino acids. The CDR3 loop is CSVETGGNQPQHF. The CDR3 nucleotides are TGCAGCGTAGAGACAGGGGGAAATCAGCCCCAGCATTTT.

This clonotype was observed a handful of times. V and J are TRBV29-1 and TRBJ1-2; D call uncertain. Trimming stripped 7 bases from V and 7 bases from J, with 16 bases between. Germline V gene lookup returns CDR1 SQVTM and CDR2 ANQGSEA. This CDR3 has 12 residues. The CDR3 DNA is TGCAGCGCACCCAGTGGGCATATTGGCTACACCTTC. It codes for CSAPSGHIGYTF.

In its sample, this clonotype was seen many times. The genes are TRBV12-3 or TRBV12-4 and TRBJ2-5; TRBD1 matches 9 bases. Trimming removed 6 bases from V and 3 bases from J; junction bases left unmatched: 5. This CDR3 comprises 14 residues. The CDR3, as DNA: TGTGCCAGCAGGATGACAGGGGGAAAAGAGACCCAGTACTTC. Its protein is CASRMTGGKETQYF.

The V and J genes are TRBV19 and TRBJ2-3; D remains unclear. The V end was cut by 3 bases, the J end by 2 bases, with 9 bases between. The germline V gene has CDR1 LNHDA and CDR2 SQIVND (reference sequence). There are 14 residues in the CDR3. CDR3 DNA sequence: TGTGCCAGTAGTATTGGAGCCACCACAGATACGCAGTATTTT. Translating gives CASSIGATTDTQYF.